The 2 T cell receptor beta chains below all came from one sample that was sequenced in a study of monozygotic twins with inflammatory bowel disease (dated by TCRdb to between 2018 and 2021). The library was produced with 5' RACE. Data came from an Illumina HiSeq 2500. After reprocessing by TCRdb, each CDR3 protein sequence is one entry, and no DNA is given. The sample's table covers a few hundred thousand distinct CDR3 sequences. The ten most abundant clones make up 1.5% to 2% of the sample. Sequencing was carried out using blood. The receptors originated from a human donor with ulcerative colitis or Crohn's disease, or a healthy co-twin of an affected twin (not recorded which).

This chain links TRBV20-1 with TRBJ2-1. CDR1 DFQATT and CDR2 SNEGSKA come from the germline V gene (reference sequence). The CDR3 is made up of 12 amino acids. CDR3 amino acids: CSARTSSNEQFF.

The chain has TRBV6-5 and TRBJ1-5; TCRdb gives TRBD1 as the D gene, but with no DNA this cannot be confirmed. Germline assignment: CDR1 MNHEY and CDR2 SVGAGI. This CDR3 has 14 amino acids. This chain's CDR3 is CASSSGTGYQPQHF.